This paragraph reports one T cell receptor (beta chain). Trimming cost V 4 bases and J 1 base, with 14 bases left between them. The CDR3 contains 16 residues. CDR1 is KGHSH and CDR2 is LQKENI in the germline V gene. Method: immunoSEQ multiplex PCR; TCRdb's copy keeps in-frame clones and lacks some. Of roughly 98,000 clones in the sample, about 80% were seen once. The source of the sample is a study of OX40 agonist ivuxolimab in advanced cancers. The origin of this receptor is an adult with an advanced solid tumor such as melanoma, head and neck, liver or kidney cancer. The chain has TRBV18 and TRBJ2-4; D unclear. Source: CD4+ or CD8+ T cells sorted from blood, taken in a trial of the OX40 agonist ivuxolimab. In nucleotides, the CDR3 is TGTGCCAGCTCACTATCGACGGGCCAGGCCAAAAACATTCAGTACTTC. Translation gives CASSLSTGQAKNIQYF.